This T cell receptor beta chain was sequenced in a study of response to subunit inactivated influenza vaccine. MiXCR, applied by TCRdb to the RT-PCR reads, yields one record per CDR3 protein. The sample has about 650,000 distinct CDR3 sequences, approximately 15% seen once. Looked up from germline, CDR1 is SGHDN and CDR2 is FVKESK. The CDR3 is made up of 13 amino acids. V gave up 4 bases and J gave up 3 bases, with 10 bases separating them. This sample comprised PBMCs from blood, obtained 11 to 12 days after vaccination. The rearrangement uses TRBV14 and TRBJ2-7, with no clear D. The sequence was collected from a man aged 50 to 59 who received an inactivated influenza vaccine. This chain's CDR3 is CASSLQVRYEQYF. DNA of the CDR3: TGTGCCAGCAGCCTCCAGGTGCGCTACGAGCAGTACTTC.